The next 21 T cell receptor beta chains were all read from a single sample in a study of T cell repertoires in cytomegalovirus infection. These receptors are not linked to any known antigen. Via MiXCR, TCRdb re-called the reads, giving one row per CDR3 protein. The sample has tens of thousands of distinct CDR3 sequences, roughly two fifths seen once; the top ten hold approximately 94%. The source material was CD8+ T cells from cultured PBMCs, sampled from culture after CMV antigen stimulation. The source of these receptors is a human donor in good health (CMV status not recorded). Some clones in this sample may be carry-over from other donors' samples.

This clonotype was recorded at least ten times. V gene TRBV12-3 or TRBV12-4 combines with J gene TRBJ2-3, with D hard to call. This CDR3 spans 15 amino acids. The germline V and J ends were trimmed by 3 bases and 0 bases, with 10 bases remaining between them. This CDR3 is CASSLIDVSTDTQYF. CDR3 in DNA: TGTGCCAGCAGTTTGATAGACGTTAGCACAGATACGCAGTATTTT.

CDR3 sequence: CASSPEGGRETQYF. CDR3 DNA sequence: TGTGCCAGCTCACCAGAGGGGGGTCGAGAGACCCAGTACTTC. V gene TRBV18 combines with J gene TRBJ2-5; D assignment may be TRBD1 or TRBD2 (6 bases each). This CDR3 spans 14 amino acids. CDR1 and CDR2 (germline): KGHSH, LQKENI. Trimming took off 2 bases at V and 4 bases at J, with 11 bases between the two ends.

This chain connects TRBV19 to TRBJ2-1; 11 nucleotides line up with TRBD2. V dropped 4 bases and J dropped 2; count of bases not matched to a gene: 1. Germline-derived CDR1 and CDR2 are LNHDA and SQIVND (reference sequence). The CDR3 is 15 amino acids. For the CDR3, the DNA is TGTGCCAGTAGTACGGGACTAGCGGCCTACAATGAGCAGTTCTTC. Its translation: CASSTGLAAYNEQFF.

The rearrangement uses TRBV7-9 and TRBJ1-4; 9 nucleotides line up with TRBD1. Germline V gene data show CDR1 as SEHNR and CDR2 as FQNEAQ (reference sequence). V trimming: 5 bases; J trimming: 7 bases; junction bases outside the gene matches: 11. The CDR3 is made up of 16 amino acids. DNA of the CDR3: TGTGCCAGCAGCCCGTGGACAGGGGATCCTAGTGAAAAACTGTTTTTT. Residues: CASSPWTGDPSEKLFF.

The chain uses TRBV12-3 or TRBV12-4 and TRBJ2-5; 7 bases agree with TRBD1. This CDR3 has 16 amino acids. V lost 3 bases, J lost 3 bases, and 10 bases stayed unmatched. DNA of the CDR3: TGTGCCAGCAGTTTGAGTATCGGACAGGAAAAAGAGACCCAGTACTTC. Translation: CASSLSIGQEKETQYF.

The chain combines TRBV6-5 with TRBJ2-3, with 12 positions matching TRBD2. The J segment lost 6 bases and the V segment lost 4 bases, leaving 2 bases of the junction unmatched. CDR3 length: 14 amino acids. Germline V CDR1 and CDR2: MNHEY, SVGAGI. CDR3 in amino acids: CASSSSGRGDTQYF. As DNA, the CDR3 is TGTGCCAGCAGTTCTAGCGGGAGGGGGGATACGCAGTATTTT.

The chain uses TRBV5-1 and TRBJ2-7; 9 positions agree with TRBD1. Germline loops: CDR1 SGHRS, CDR2 YFSETQ. The ends lost 0 bases at V and 4 bases at J; junction bases unmatched: 8. The CDR3 length is 16 residues. This CDR3 reads CASSLARDRAVYEQYF. The CDR3 region has the DNA TGCGCCAGCAGCTTGGCTCGGGACAGGGCGGTTTACGAGCAGTACTTC.

The sample holds a few counts of this clonotype. V is TRBV24-1 and J is TRBJ2-1, with 10 positions matching TRBD2. Looked up from germline, CDR1 is KGHDR and CDR2 is SFDVKD. The CDR3 is made up of 18 amino acids. V was clipped by 4 bases and J by 8 bases; unmatched bases: 16. CDR3 sequence reads: CATSDPGSSSGGADEQFF. For the CDR3, the DNA is TGTGCCACCAGTGACCCCGGGTCGTCGAGCGGGGGGGCCGATGAGCAGTTCTTC.

The chain joins TRBV4-3 to TRBJ2-7; tentatively, D is TRBD2 (6 bases). Trimming took off 0 bases at V and 5 bases at J, with 23 bases between the two ends. The CDR3 covers 18 residues. The V gene's germline CDR1 is LGHNA and CDR2 YSLEER. Here the CDR3 DNA reads TGCGCCAGCAGCCAAGATGTGGTCGGAGGGCTCTTGGATGACGAGCAGTACTTC. This translates into CASSQDVVGGLLDDEQYF.

The genes are TRBV7-2 and TRBJ2-3; TRBD2 matches 12 bases. The CDR3 is 19 residues long. V lost 1 base, J lost 0 bases, and 8 bases stayed unmatched. CDR1 and CDR2 from the germline V gene are SGHTA and FQGNSA. DNA of the CDR3: TGTGCCAGCAGCTTAGGACTAGCGGGGGCCATGCCCAGCACAGATACGCAGTATTTT. This encodes CASSLGLAGAMPSTDTQYF.

The chain couples TRBV28 to TRBJ1-1; D may be TRBD1 (5 bases). Per germline, CDR1 MDHEN and CDR2 SYDVKM. The length of the CDR3 is 13 residues. Trimming shortened V by 4 bases and J by 5 bases, and 11 bases separated the two germline ends. The CDR3 sequence is CASSSSGLTEAFF. The DNA of the CDR3 is TGTGCCAGCAGTTCCTCAGGGCTAACTGAAGCTTTCTTT.

The chain has TRBV6-2 or TRBV6-3 and TRBJ1-1; D remains unclear. V lost 2 bases and J lost 4, with 11 bases in between. This CDR3 is 14 amino acids long. Per the germline V gene, CDR1 is MNHEY and CDR2 is SVGEGT. The CDR3 region is CASSYLGGSTEAFF. The CDR3, as DNA: TGTGCCAGCAGTTACCTCGGCGGCTCCACTGAAGCTTTCTTT.

The chain is built from TRBV11-2 and TRBJ2-3, with D uncertain. CDR3 length equals 12 residues. CDR1 and CDR2 (germline): SGHAT, FQNNGV. V was cut by 6 bases and J by 7 bases, with 11 bases left in between. The CDR3 DNA follows: TGTGCCAGCAGACCCGCGACAAATACGCAGTATTTT. It specifies CASRPATNTQYF.

This clonotype was found many times. This rearrangement joins TRBV27 to TRBJ2-3; D remains unclear. The CDR3 totals 14 residues. Germline CDR1 reads MNHEY; CDR2 reads SMNVEV (reference sequence). The V end was cut by 1 base, the J end by 4 bases, with 9 bases between. The CDR3 reads CASSLYKEPDTQYF. The CDR3 DNA reads TGTGCCAGCAGTTTATATAAAGAGCCAGATACGCAGTATTTT.

This clonotype appeared a few times. The genes are TRBV27 and TRBJ1-1; possibly TRBD1 for D (5 bases). Per germline, CDR1 MNHEY and CDR2 SMNVEV (reference sequence). V lost 4 bases to trimming and J lost 1 base, with 16 bases between them. The CDR3 is 16 residues long. DNA of the CDR3: TGTGCCAGCAGTTCGGGCGGGGGGGTCTGGAACACTGAAGCTTTCTTT. Protein: CASSSGGGVWNTEAFF.

The chain has TRBV6-1 and TRBJ1-2; TRBD1 agrees at 7 bases. The V segment lost 7 bases and the J segment 0 bases; nucleotides outside the gene matches: 8. CDR1 and CDR2 from the germline V gene are MNHNS and SASEGT. CDR3 length: 15 amino acids. CDR3 sequence (DNA): TGTGCCAGCACCGGAGCCGGGACAGCTAACTATGGCTACACCTTC. The encoded protein is CASTGAGTANYGYTF.

This clonotype was observed a handful of times. CDR3: CASSLRRDRTNEKLFF. CDR3 sequence (DNA): TGTGCCAGCAGTTTGAGGCGGGACAGGACGAATGAAAAACTGTTTTTT. The chain links TRBV12-3 or TRBV12-4 to TRBJ1-4; 8 bases agree with TRBD1. The CDR3 is made up of 16 amino acids. Unmatched junction bases numbered 8, after V lost 3 bases and J lost 5 bases.

The V gene is TRBV12-3 or TRBV12-4, the J gene TRBJ2-4; tentatively, D is TRBD2 (6 bases). There are 14 residues in the CDR3. Trimming took 5 bases from V and 1 from J, leaving 9 bases between them. This chain's CDR3 is CASSLRGAKNIQYF. The CDR3 region has the DNA TGTGCCAGCAGTCTCCGGGGGGCCAAAAACATTCAGTACTTC.

This clonotype has only a few counts. This chain uses TRBV7-9 with TRBJ2-1; 8 bases align to TRBD2. The CDR3 length is 15 residues. Germline V gene lookup returns CDR1 SEHNR and CDR2 FQNEAQ (reference sequence). Trimming at V came to 6 bases and at J to 9 bases, leaving 13 bases not matched to a gene. CDR3: CASSHRGVAGLEQFF. The CDR3 coding sequence is TGTGCCAGCAGTCATCGCGGGGTAGCGGGACTTGAGCAGTTCTTC.

The chain carries TRBV12-3 or TRBV12-4 and TRBJ1-1; tentative D call: TRBD1 (5 bases). The CDR3 has 12 amino acids. Trimming cost V 3 bases and J 10 bases, with 12 bases left between them. DNA for the CDR3: TGTGCCAGCAGTTTTTTAGGGGCGGGAGCTTTCTTT. This gives the protein CASSFLGAGAFF.

The rearrangement uses TRBV7-8 and TRBJ2-7; tentative D call: TRBD1 (5 bases). The CDR3 runs 13 residues. V was clipped by 1 base and J by 7 bases, with 11 bases between them. The germline V gene encodes CDR1 SGHVS and CDR2 FQNEAQ. CDR3: CASSLGPGQEQYF. CDR3 coding DNA: TGTGCCAGCAGCTTAGGGCCAGGGCAAGAGCAGTACTTC.